A single sample is the source of the 29 T cell receptor beta chains below, sequenced in a study of T cells after yellow fever vaccination (dated 2019 in TCRdb). Library creation used 5' RACE. Sequencing used an Illumina HiSeq 2500. TCRdb's own reprocessing of the public reads used fastp at Q25 and MiXCR and kept productive beta chains. Here each entry gathers all rows of one CDR3 protein and keeps the most common genes and DNA. This sample comprises more than 65,000 distinct CDR3 sequences, around 6.2% of them detected only once. 2.2% of the sample belongs to the ten largest clones. The treatment or condition tag for this specimen amounts to: live attenuated yellow fever vaccine strain. Material: CD4+ T cells sorted from PBMCs, obtained around 14 days after the first yellow fever vaccination. The receptors were sampled from a man between 18 and 29 years old who received the YFV17D yellow fever vaccine.

A word on this clonotype: Being one base from a much bigger clone, this may be a read error. J is TRBJ2-5 and V is TRBV7-8; D may be TRBD1 or TRBD2 (6 bases each). The V and J ends lost 8 bases and 5 bases respectively, with 12 bases between them. The germline gives CDR1 SGHVS, CDR2 FQNEAQ. The CDR3 is 12 amino acids. CDR3 coding DNA: TGTGCCAGCGGCAGGAGGGGGGAGACCCAGTACTTC. It yields the protein CASGRRGETQYF.

In regard to this clonotype: One base away lies a much larger clone, so this may be a sequencing read error. As the CDR3 is not closed by the conserved phenylalanine or tryptophan, this likely results from a read error. This chain joins TRBV27 and TRBJ2-7, with D hard to call. CDR1 and CDR2 from the germline V gene are MNHEY and SMNVEV (reference sequence). The V end lost 0 bases, the J end lost 9 bases, and 18 bases lay between the germline ends. The length of the CDR3 is 15 residues. The CDR3 region is CASSLSAGFAFRQYY. In DNA form, the CDR3 reads TGTGCCAGCAGTTTATCCGCCGGGTTCGCTTTTCGGCAGTACTAC.

The table lists this clonotype with many counts. The chain has TRBV15 and TRBJ1-2; 7 bases align to TRBD1. Trimming at V came to 0 bases and at J to 2 bases, leaving 6 bases not matched to a gene. Per the germline V gene, CDR1 is LNHNV and CDR2 is YYDKDF (reference sequence). There are 16 residues in the CDR3. This chain's CDR3 is CATSREGTAKNYGYTF. CDR3 DNA: TGTGCCACCAGCAGAGAAGGGACAGCGAAAAACTATGGCTACACCTTC.

This clonotype was recorded a few times. The chain couples TRBV11-2 to TRBJ2-3; D assignment may be TRBD1 or TRBD2 (5 bases each). The CDR3 is 13 amino acids. Trimming removed 5 bases at V and 7 bases at J, with 13 bases between. Per germline, CDR1 SGHAT and CDR2 FQNNGV. This CDR3 reads CASSPGTSNTQYF. The CDR3 bases are TGTGCCAGCAGCCCCGGGACCTCCAATACGCAGTATTTT.

Ten or more counts support this clonotype. The chain recombines TRBV11-2 with TRBJ1-3; no definite D call. CDR3 size: 13 residues. Germline V gene lookup returns CDR1 SGHAT and CDR2 FQNNGV. The germline V and J ends were trimmed by 4 bases and 4 bases, with 8 bases remaining between them. The CDR3: CASSSDWGNTIYF. CDR3 coding DNA: TGTGCCAGCAGCTCTGATTGGGGAAACACCATATATTTT.

This clonotype has ten or more counts. The rearrangement uses TRBV19 and TRBJ2-1, with D possibly matching TRBD1 (6 bases). The CDR3 has 14 amino acids. Trimming pared 5 bases from V and 4 bases from J, leaving 12 bases between. Germline values: CDR1 LNHDA, CDR2 SQIVND (reference sequence). The CDR3, as DNA: TGTGCCAGTAGTCCTCCCAGGGGATACAATGAGCAGTTCTTC. This gives the protein CASSPPRGYNEQFF.

This clonotype was seen repeatedly, ten times or more. This chain joins TRBV10-2 and TRBJ2-5; a possible D gene is TRBD2 (6 bases). The CDR3 is 18 amino acids. The V end was cut by 1 base, the J end by 1 base, with 19 bases between. Germline loops: CDR1 WSHSY, CDR2 SAAADI. CDR3 in DNA: TGCGCCAGCAGTGAGTGGTTTTGGAGGGCCTCTCGCCAAGAGACCCAGTACTTC. It specifies CASSEWFWRASRQETQYF.

The sample holds many counts of this clonotype. The chain uses TRBV7-9 and TRBJ1-4, with a possible D match to TRBD1 (6 bases). V gave up 4 bases and J gave up 3 bases, with 12 bases separating them. The germline gives CDR1 SEHNR, CDR2 FQNEAQ (reference sequence). This CDR3 contains 15 residues. The CDR3 nucleotides are TGTGCCAGCAGCTCTACAGGGAGGGCTAATGAAAAACTGTTTTTT. This gives the protein CASSSTGRANEKLFF. Full variable domain (remainder filled in from reference TRBV7-9 and TRBJ1-4): DTGVSQNPRHKITKRGQNVTFRCDPISEHNRLYWYRQTLGQGPEFLTYFQNEAQLEKSRLLSDRFSAERPKGSFSTLEIQRTEQGDSAMYLCASSSTGRANEKLFFGSGTQLSVL.

This clonotype appeared many times. The chain uses TRBV12-3 or TRBV12-4 and TRBJ2-1, with D unclear. The V and J ends lost 4 bases and 6 bases respectively, with 13 bases between them. The CDR3 is 14 amino acids. The CDR3: CASSSDPLLNEQFF. The CDR3 DNA is TGTGCCAGCAGTTCTGACCCACTACTCAATGAGCAGTTCTTC.

This clonotype has at least ten counts. The V call is TRBV9, the J call TRBJ1-2; 7 bases map to TRBD1. The germline V gene has CDR1 SGDLS and CDR2 YYNGEE. After removal of 4 bases from V and 7 bases from J, the junction contained 4 bases not matched to a gene. The CDR3 is made up of 12 amino acids. CDR3 in DNA: TGTGCCAGCAGCCTACGGACAGGTGGCTACACCTTC. Translating gives CASSLRTGGYTF.

This clonotype was recorded many times. The V call is TRBV19, the J call TRBJ2-7; D not certain. The germline gives CDR1 LNHDA, CDR2 SQIVND (reference sequence). The CDR3 runs to 13 residues. CDR3 residues: CLRYLPQNYEQYV. The CDR3 nucleotides read TGTCTCCGCTACCTCCCGCAGAACTACGAGCAGTACGTC.

As to this clonotype: A much larger clone is a single base away; this may be a read error. J is TRBJ2-7 and V is TRBV19, with D possibly matching TRBD2 (6 bases). The length of the CDR3 is 14 residues. Germline V gene lookup returns CDR1 LNHDA and CDR2 SQIVND (reference sequence). With 3 bases removed from V and 2 bases from J, the gap between germline ends came to 11 bases. CDR3 loop: CASSIQGGTYEQYF. In nucleotides, the CDR3 is TGTGCCAGTAGTATCCAGGGCGGGACCTACGAGCAGTACTTC.

This clonotype was observed at least ten times. J is TRBJ2-7 and V is TRBV7-3; the D is unclear. With 1 base removed from V and 3 bases from J, the gap between germline ends came to 7 bases. CDR1 is SGHTA and CDR2 is FQGTGA in the germline V gene. The CDR3 extends over 13 amino acids. As DNA, the CDR3 is TGTGCCAGCAGCTTAAGTCAGAGCTACGAGCAGTACTTC. It codes for CASSLSQSYEQYF. Based on the CDR3 plus reference TRBV7-3 and TRBJ2-7, the full variable domain is GAGVSQTPSNKVTEKGKYVELRCDPISGHTALYWYRQSLGQGPEFLIYFQGTGAADDSGLPNDRFFAVRPEGSVSTLKIQRTERGDSAVYLCASSLSQSYEQYFGPGTRLTVT.

At least ten counts were recorded for this clonotype. The chain has TRBV5-5 and TRBJ2-1, with D maybe TRBD2 (5 bases). The V end lost 0 bases, the J end lost 10 bases, and 8 bases lay between the germline ends. This CDR3 spans 12 amino acids. Germline assignment: CDR1 SGHKS and CDR2 YYEKEE (reference sequence). The CDR3 DNA is TGTGCCAGCAGCTTGGCCTCGGGGGAGCAGTTCTTC. Its translation: CASSLASGEQFF.

This clonotype was counted many times. This chain joins TRBV4-3 and TRBJ2-2; D not certain. V lost 1 base and J lost 1, with 7 bases in between. In germline, CDR1 is LGHNA, CDR2 YSLEER. The CDR3 extends over 15 amino acids. This CDR3 reads CASSQVIRNTGELFF. CDR3 bases: TGCGCCAGCAGCCAAGTAATCAGGAACACCGGGGAGCTGTTTTTT.

This clonotype was detected many times. The V call is TRBV5-6, the J call TRBJ2-5; 14 nucleotides align to TRBD2. The germline CDR1 and CDR2 sequences are SGHDT and YYEEEE. CDR3 size: 16 residues. J was trimmed by 5 bases and V by 4 bases; bases with no gene match: 7. CDR3 protein: CASSTRLAGGRETQYF. The CDR3 DNA reads as TGTGCCAGCAGCACCCGACTAGCGGGGGGGCGGGAGACCCAGTACTTC.

Many counts were recorded for this clonotype. This chain joins TRBV18 and TRBJ2-7; 8 bases line up with TRBD1. Germline-derived CDR1 and CDR2 are KGHSH and LQKENI. The CDR3 covers 15 residues. The J segment lost 2 bases and the V segment lost 9 bases, leaving 12 bases of the junction unmatched. The CDR3 region has the DNA TGTGCCAGTTCCACCGCTGACAGGGGCCCCTACGAGCAGTACGTC. Translated, it gives CASSTADRGPYEQYV.

This clonotype was observed many times. The rearrangement joins TRBV28 to TRBJ2-3; D is unclear. V was shortened by 2 bases and J by 6 bases, with 9 bases between the two germline ends. CDR1 is MDHEN and CDR2 is SYDVKM in the germline V gene. This CDR3 comprises 13 residues. The CDR3 nucleotides are TGTGCCAGCAGTTTACTAGAGTATGATACGCAGTATTTT. Translation: CASSLLEYDTQYF.

This clonotype occurred many times. The rearrangement joins TRBV5-1 to TRBJ2-5, with a tentative D call TRBD2 (6 bases). CDR1 and CDR2 from the germline V gene are SGHRS and YFSETQ. V lost 4 bases to trimming and J lost 4 bases, with 14 bases between them. The CDR3 is 14 amino acids. Here the CDR3 reads CASSLGLLGETQYF. The DNA for the CDR3 is TGCGCCAGCAGCCTGGGACTGTTGGGAGAGACCCAGTACTTC. Drawing the rest from reference TRBV5-1 and TRBJ2-5, the complete variable domain is KAGVTQTPRYLIKTRGQQVTLSCSPISGHRSVSWYQQTPGQGLQFLFEYFSETQRNKGNFPGRFSGRQFSNSRSEMNVSTLELGDSALYLCASSLGLLGETQYFGPGTRLLVL.

The table lists this clonotype with many counts. The chain is built from TRBV7-3 and TRBJ2-2; D unclear. The CDR3 is 13 residues long. Trimming cost V 5 bases and J 6 bases, with 10 bases left between them. Germline lookup yields CDR1 SGHTA and CDR2 FQGTGA. CDR3 DNA sequence: TGTGCCAGCAGCCTAAGATGGGCCGGGGAGCTGTTTTTT. Translating gives CASSLRWAGELFF. The whole variable domain, remainder taken from reference TRBV7-3 and TRBJ2-2, is GAGVSQTPSNKVTEKGKYVELRCDPISGHTALYWYRQSLGQGPEFLIYFQGTGAADDSGLPNDRFFAVRPEGSVSTLKIQRTERGDSAVYLCASSLRWAGELFFGEGSRLTVL.

This clonotype has ten or more counts. The chain employs TRBV18 and TRBJ2-3; D remains unclear. Germline assignment: CDR1 KGHSH and CDR2 LQKENI. The V gene lost 4 bases and the J gene lost 1 base, with 12 bases spanning the gap. The CDR3 contains 15 residues. The DNA of the CDR3 is TGTGCCAGCTCACTCGATTTAGGGCGCACAGATACGCAGTATTTT. It is translated as CASSLDLGRTDTQYF.

At least ten counts were recorded for this clonotype. This chain joins TRBV28 and TRBJ2-5; possible D gene TRBD1, 5 bases. V was clipped by 4 bases and J by 7 bases, with 13 bases between them. CDR3 length: 13 residues. Germline V gives CDR1 MDHEN, CDR2 SYDVKM. The CDR3 spells CASSWQGFGTQYF. CDR3 nucleotides: TGTGCCAGCAGTTGGCAGGGTTTCGGGACCCAGTACTTC.

This clonotype was seen ten or more times. The V gene is TRBV2, the J gene TRBJ1-4; possibly TRBD1 for D (5 bases). Germline V gives CDR1 SNHLY, CDR2 FYNNEI. Trimming shortened V by 4 bases and J by 8 bases, and 5 bases separated the two germline ends. CDR3 length: 11 residues. This CDR3 reads CASSGQEKLFF. In DNA, the CDR3 is TGTGCCAGCAGTGGACAGGAAAAACTGTTTTTT. Full variable domain (missing parts from reference TRBV2 and TRBJ1-4): EPEVTQTPSHQVTQMGQEVILRCVPISNHLYFYWYRQILGQKVEFLVSFYNNEISEKSEIFDDQFSVERPDGSNFTLKIRSTKLEDSAMYFCASSGQEKLFFGSGTQLSVL.

This clonotype was counted ten times or more. V and J are TRBV5-6 and TRBJ2-3; D is possibly TRBD1 (6 bases). The CDR3 length is 13 residues. Trimming took 4 bases from V and 5 from J, leaving 11 bases between them. CDR1 and CDR2 (germline): SGHDT, YYEEEE. DNA of the CDR3: TGTGCCAGCAGCGACACAGGGAGAGATACGCAGTATTTT. Translating gives CASSDTGRDTQYF.

The V call is TRBV5-4, the J call TRBJ2-7; TRBD1 matches 10 bases. J was trimmed by 5 bases and V by 0 bases; bases with no gene match: 8. Germline values: CDR1 SGHNT, CDR2 YYREEE (reference sequence). The CDR3 sequence is 16 residues long. The CDR3 DNA is TGTGCCAGCAGCTTGGGCATAGGGACAGGGGATCACGAGCAGTACTTC. As protein: CASSLGIGTGDHEQYF.

Many counts were recorded for this clonotype. The rearrangement joins TRBV11-2 to TRBJ2-1; D possibly matches TRBD1 or TRBD2 (6 bases each). The V gene's germline CDR1 is SGHAT and CDR2 FQNNGV. The V end was cut by 7 bases, the J end by 12 bases, with 19 bases between. The CDR3 sequence is 13 residues long. In DNA form, the CDR3 reads TGTGCCAGCACCATCTCGACTAGACAGGTGCAGTTCTTC. This codes for CASTISTRQVQFF.

Ten or more counts support this clonotype. This chain joins TRBV28 and TRBJ2-7, with D hard to call. Germline V gene lookup returns CDR1 MDHEN and CDR2 SYDVKM. Trimming removed 7 bases at V and 6 bases at J, with 16 bases between. The length of the CDR3 is 13 residues. The CDR3 sequence: CASTTDRAGEQYV. The CDR3 DNA is TGTGCCAGCACTACCGACCGGGCCGGCGAGCAGTACGTC.

At least ten counts were recorded for this clonotype. The chain is built from TRBV7-6 and TRBJ1-1; the match to TRBD1 covers 9 bases. The length of the CDR3 is 16 residues. Germline trimming cut 6 bases from V and 5 bases from J; bases unmatched to any gene: 13. CDR1 and CDR2 (germline): SGHVS, FNYEAQ. This CDR3 is CASSSLRGQGETEAFF. The CDR3, as DNA: TGTGCCAGCAGTTCCCTAAGGGGACAGGGTGAAACTGAAGCTTTCTTT.

This clonotype has more than one count but fewer than ten. One base away lies a much larger clone, so this may be a sequencing read error. CDR3 nucleotide sequence: TGCAGTGCTAGAGGGGGGTCGAGAGACCCTGAAGCTTTCTTT. Protein product: CSARGGSRDPEAFF. The chain joins TRBV20-1 to TRBJ1-1; D is possibly TRBD1 (5 bases). Per the germline V gene, CDR1 is DFQATT and CDR2 is SNEGSKA (reference sequence). Deletions cut 1 base from V and 6 bases from J, with 15 bases between. CDR3 length: 14 residues.